The T cell receptor (beta chain) described here comes from a study of CD8 T cells in ankylosing spondylitis. This clonotype was recorded many times. MiXCR, run by TCRdb on the 5' RACE reads, gives a single entry per CDR3 protein. The sample shows about 320,000 distinct CDR3 sequences, around 10% of them seen only once. Trimming removed 6 bases at V and 1 base at J, with 13 bases between. The CDR3 is made up of 15 amino acids. In germline, CDR1 is MNHNS, CDR2 SASEGT. Sequenced material: blood, either unsorted or a sorted T cell fraction (not recorded which). This rearrangement joins TRBV6-1 to TRBJ1-5; D not certain. This clonotype was sampled from a female donor with ankylosing spondylitis or in good health (not recorded which). CDR3 in DNA: TGTGCCAGCAGCCCCCACCCACGGAGCAATCAGCCCCAGCATTTT. Translated: CASSPHPRSNQPQHF.